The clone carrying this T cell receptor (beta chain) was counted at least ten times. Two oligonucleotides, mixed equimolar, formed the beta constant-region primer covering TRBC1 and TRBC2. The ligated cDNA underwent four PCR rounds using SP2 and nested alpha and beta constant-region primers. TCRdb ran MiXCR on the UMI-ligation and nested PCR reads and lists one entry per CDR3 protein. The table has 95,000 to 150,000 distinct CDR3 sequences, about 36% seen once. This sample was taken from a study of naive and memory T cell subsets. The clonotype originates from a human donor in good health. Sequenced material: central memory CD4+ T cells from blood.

The CDR3 DNA reads as TGTGCCAGCAGCCGAGGCTTGGCTAGCGGGAGACCTCAAGAGACCCAGTACTTC. Translation gives CASSRGLASGRPQETQYF. V gene TRBV3-1 combines with J gene TRBJ2-5; 10 nucleotides align to TRBD2. Germline V gene lookup returns CDR1 LGHDT and CDR2 YNNKEL (reference sequence). Trimming at V came to 4 bases and at J to 2 bases, leaving 13 bases not matched to a gene. CDR3 length: 18 residues.